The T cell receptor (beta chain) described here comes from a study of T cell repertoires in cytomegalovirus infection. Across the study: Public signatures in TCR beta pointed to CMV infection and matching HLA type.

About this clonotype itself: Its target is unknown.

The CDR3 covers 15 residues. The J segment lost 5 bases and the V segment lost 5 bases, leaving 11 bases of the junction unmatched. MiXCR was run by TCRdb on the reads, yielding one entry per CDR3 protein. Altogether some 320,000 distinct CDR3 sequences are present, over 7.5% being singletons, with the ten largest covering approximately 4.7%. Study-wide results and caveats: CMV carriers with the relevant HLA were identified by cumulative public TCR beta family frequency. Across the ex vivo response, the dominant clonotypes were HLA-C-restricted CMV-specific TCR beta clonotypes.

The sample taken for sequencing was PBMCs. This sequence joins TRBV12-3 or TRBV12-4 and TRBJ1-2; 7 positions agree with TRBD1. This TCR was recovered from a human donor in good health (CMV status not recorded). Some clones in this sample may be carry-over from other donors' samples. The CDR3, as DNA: TGTGCCAGCAGTCCAGGGACAGTGAAGGGGTATGGCTACACCTTC. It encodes CASSPGTVKGYGYTF.